This T cell receptor beta chain is drawn from a study of control samples from healthy donors and cancer patients (TCRdb year 2020). This clone was observed a single time. Its recognized antigen is unknown. The input lacks base qualities; no much larger clone sits a single base away. CDR1 and CDR2 (LNHDA, SQIVND) derive from the germline V gene (reference sequence). V lost 4 bases and J lost 5 bases; the stretch between them is 11 bases long. Including the terminal cysteine and phenylalanine, the CDR3 comprises 13 residues. Just CDR3 DNA is preserved here, 39 bases in frame from base 1. Library preparation was by the immunoSEQ multiplex PCR assay. In TCRdb, the immuneACCESS table is reduced to in-frame sequences with V and J assigned. These tables do not hold every clone; where another copy was compared, an unresolved V gene accounts for under half, and the others remain unexplained. The sample data list about 81,000 clones, and 90% to 95% of these were observed just once. Clones ranked in the top ten supply approximately 4.8% of the sample.

Material for sequencing was blood. The chain joins TRBV19 to TRBJ1-1; 5 matching bases give a weak D call of TRBD1. This clonotype originated in a woman aged 18-35 years in good health. The CDR3 here reads CASSKGGATEAFF. The DNA reads as follows: TGTGCCAGTAGTAAGGGAGGGGCTACTGAAGCTTTCTTT. The full variable domain, with segments outside the CDR3 supplied by the reference TRBV19 and TRBJ1-1 proteins, appears as DGGITQSPKYLFRKEGQNVTLSCEQNLNHDAMYWYRQDPGQGLRLIYYSQIVNDFQKGDIAEGYSVSREKKESFPLTVTSAQKNPTAFYLCASSKGGATEAFFGQGTRLTVV.